This T cell receptor beta chain appears in the sequencing data of a study of T-cell memory formation after mild COVID-19. Regarding the study as a whole: Researchers found some responding clones in pre-infection memory, a sign that cross-reactive memory joined.

After removal of 4 bases from V and 4 bases from J, the junction contained 9 bases not matched to a gene. CDR3 length equals 16 residues. Germline lookup yields CDR1 KGHDR and CDR2 SFDVKD. Amplification by 5'RACE using constant-segment primers produced TCR alpha and TCR beta cDNA libraries that carried sample barcodes and UMIs. TCRdb analysed the 5' RACE reads with MiXCR anew, one entry per CDR3 protein. The sample carries 300,000 to 400,000 distinct CDR3 sequences, 15% recorded once. Details on this clonotype: Its matching antigen is unknown.

The source material was PBMCs or a T cell subset sorted from them (not recorded which). This receptor was taken from a young man who had mild COVID-19 (a few samples of this study predate the infection). Cell type and time point are not known. V and J are TRBV24-1 and TRBJ1-2; 9 nucleotides match TRBD1. DNA for the CDR3: TGTGCCACCAGTGACCCTCGGGGACAGGGTTTCTATGGCTACACCTTC. Translating it yields CATSDPRGQGFYGYTF.